Reported below is one T cell receptor (beta chain). What it binds is not known. The sample comes from a study of early T cells in non-severe SARS-CoV-2 infection. Across the study: Unsorted whole-blood RNA was sequenced in bulk, leaving chains unpaired. Study-wide findings and caveats: CD4 and private specificities were missed by VDJdb matching, which favored anti-spike CD8 responses.

Unique molecular identifiers were affixed to single, distinct cDNA molecules. MiXCR, applied by TCRdb to the 5' RACE reads, yields one record per CDR3 protein. The sample records 86,000 or so distinct CDR3 sequences, about 6.5% being singletons. This CDR3 comprises 18 residues. After removal of 4 bases from V and 2 bases from J, the junction contained 11 bases not matched to a gene. Germline V gene lookup returns CDR1 SQVTM and CDR2 ANQGSEA. This TCR was sampled from an adult who was a healthcare worker with PCR-confirmed SARS-CoV-2 infection or an uninfected control (not recorded which). The gene calls are TRBV29-1 and TRBJ2-3, with 14 bases matching TRBD2. Sequenced input: whole blood. Here the CDR3 DNA reads TGCAGCGTTGGAAATACCCCGGGACTAGCGGGAGTCACAGATACGCAGTATTTT. It codes for CSVGNTPGLAGVTDTQYF.